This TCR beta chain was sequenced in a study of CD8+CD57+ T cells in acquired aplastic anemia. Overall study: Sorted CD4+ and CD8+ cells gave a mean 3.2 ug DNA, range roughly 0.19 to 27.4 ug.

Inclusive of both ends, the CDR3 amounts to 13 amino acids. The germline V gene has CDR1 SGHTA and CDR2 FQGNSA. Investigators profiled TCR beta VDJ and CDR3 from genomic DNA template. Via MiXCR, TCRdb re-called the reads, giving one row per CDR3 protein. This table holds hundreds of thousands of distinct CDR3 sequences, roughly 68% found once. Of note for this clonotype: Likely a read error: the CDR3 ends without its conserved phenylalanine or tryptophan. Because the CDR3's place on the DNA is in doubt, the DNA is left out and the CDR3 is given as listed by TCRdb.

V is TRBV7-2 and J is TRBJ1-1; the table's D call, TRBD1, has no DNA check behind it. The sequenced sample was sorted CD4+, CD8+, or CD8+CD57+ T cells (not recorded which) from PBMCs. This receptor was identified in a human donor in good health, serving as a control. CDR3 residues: CASSLDREQLSLH.